The clone carrying this T cell receptor (beta chain) was found many times. TCRdb called the 5' RACE reads again in MiXCR, with one record for every CDR3 protein. In the table there are 65,000 to 90,000 distinct CDR3 sequences, roughly 5% of which are singletons. This sample was included in a study of T cells of healthy individuals. This CDR3 has 14 residues. The germline V gene has CDR1 LNHNV and CDR2 YYDKDF (reference sequence). The V gene end was trimmed by 9 bases and the J gene end by 3 bases; junction bases not matched to a gene: 7. This chain connects TRBV15 to TRBJ2-1, with 8 bases aligning to TRBD1. The clonotype comes from a female donor in good health. The CDR3 is CATRSGQGYNEQFF. The CDR3 nucleotides are TGTGCCACGAGGAGCGGACAGGGCTACAATGAGCAGTTCTTC.